Detailed here is one T cell receptor (beta chain). This clonotype was found a few times. Its antigen remains undetermined. Qualities for individual bases were not recorded, and no much larger clone is one base off. The data were taken from a study of identical twins (dated by TCRdb to the mid-2010s). Looking at the study overall: To test whether fetal clonotypes persist, this study deep-sequenced TCR alpha and beta repertoires from monozygotic twins, from unrelated adults of various ages, and from cord blood. To rule out contamination, the twin experiments were replicated at different times with different library preparation protocols.

What the research found in general, with its limitations: Invariant T cells such as MAIT and iNKT could partly confound zero-insertion analyses, though diverse VJ usage argued against this for most clonotypes. Out-of-frame TCR alpha sequences shared between twins showed an excess of low generation-probability sequences compared with coincidental sharing between unrelated individuals. In monozygotic twins, recombination models systematically underestimated out-of-frame TCR alpha sharing, but the models matched the sharing seen between unrelated individuals. Excess twin sharing in beta out-of-frame sequences was weaker because fewer shared sequences lowered the signal-to-noise ratio. Because the same donors could not be followed over many years, the conclusions depended on cross-sectional statistical analysis. Abundant cord blood beta clonotypes carried fewer insertions; young adult naive repertoires showed a weaker similar trend, while memory repertoires showed none.

Receptor libraries were prepared by 5' RACE. This sample was sequenced with an Illumina HiSeq 2000. A universal primer binding site was added through template switching, and the final cDNA carried a unique molecular identifier so that TCR cDNA molecules could be counted accurately. First-strand cDNA for TCR alpha and beta chains was synthesized from specific primers in the conserved constant-segment region. To control for contamination, every cDNA library carried two barcodes: a SMART-Mk sample barcode plus Illumina barcodes. Two successive PCR steps introduced TruSeq adapter sequences along with Illumina sample barcodes. The Illumina HiSeq platform was used with custom primers to sequence TCR alpha and beta cDNA libraries. Regarding the original processing steps: Unique molecular identifiers were extracted from raw reads with MiGEC, and CDR3 positions were determined with MiXCR. For each individual, recombination models were inferred using an EM algorithm with the repgenHMM and IGoR tools. Shared clonotypes were analyzed with the tcR package in R, and sharing was normalized by the product of cloneset sizes. To study raw recombination without the effects of thymic and clonal selection, out-of-frame nonproductive sequences were analyzed. TCRdb ran its own pipeline on the public reads, namely fastp trimming at Q25 and MiXCR clone calling, and kept in-frame beta chains. Entries are consolidated by CDR3 protein sequence, retaining the most common genes and DNA. TCRdb's processing, not the authors', yielded these V and J calls. In all, the sample holds 220,000 or so distinct CDR3 sequences, and approximately 7% of those were seen once. 3% to 4% of the sample belongs to the ten largest clones.

Every donor in the study was a healthy Caucasian. Three pairs of female monozygotic twins, all aged about 18 to 30 years, made up the twin cohort. Miltenyi CD45RO+ enrichment and human naive T-cell isolation kits were used to isolate memory (CD45RO+) and naive T cells from PBMC. The CDR3 goes from the cysteine to the phenylalanine over 17 residues. Just CDR3 DNA is preserved here, 51 bases in frame from base 1. Trimming takes 4 bases off V and 1 base off J; junction bases not matched to a gene: 9. The germline V gene encodes CDR1 SGHRS and CDR2 YFSETQ. Separately, the same data were catalogued under a study of yellow fever vaccine responses in identical twins. According to the second study: The authors reported that the T cell response to vaccination in identical twins appeared partly convergent and partly personalized. In the study, vaccine-responding T cell clones were precisely tracked in identical twins.

The V and J segments used are TRBV5-1 and TRBJ2-1, with TRBD2 identical over 9 junction bases. This TCR was sampled from a woman aged 18-30 years in good health. Sequencing input: memory (CD45RO+) T cells sorted from blood. What this sample's cell subset or site label stands for: CD45RO+ enriched T cells. The CDR3 region has the sequence CASSPGGGGRSYNEQFF. The nucleotide sequence reads TGCGCCAGCAGCCCCGGCGGGGGGGGGCGGTCCTACAATGAGCAGTTCTTC.